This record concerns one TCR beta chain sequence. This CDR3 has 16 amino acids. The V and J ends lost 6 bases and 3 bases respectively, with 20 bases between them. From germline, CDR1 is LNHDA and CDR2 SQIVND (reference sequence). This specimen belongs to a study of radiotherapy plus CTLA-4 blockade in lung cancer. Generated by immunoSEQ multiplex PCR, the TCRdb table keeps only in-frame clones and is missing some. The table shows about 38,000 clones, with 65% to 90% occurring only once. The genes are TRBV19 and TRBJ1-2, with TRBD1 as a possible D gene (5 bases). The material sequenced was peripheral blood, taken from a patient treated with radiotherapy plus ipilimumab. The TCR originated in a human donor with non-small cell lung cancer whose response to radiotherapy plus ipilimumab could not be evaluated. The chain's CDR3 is CASREIRILGDYGYTF. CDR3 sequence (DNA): TGTGCCAGTAGGGAGATCCGGATCTTAGGGGACTATGGCTACACCTTC.